This TCR beta chain was documented in a study of low-dose radiotherapy and immunotherapy resistance in tumors. On the study more broadly: Individuals in Cohort 2 had 1 Gy per fraction every two weeks, adding up to 13 Gy over 26 weeks. On cycle 1 day 1, patients started four cycles of oral aspirin 300 mg daily.

The sample's time point: before trial treatment. This clonotype was detected many times. Priming of first-strand cDNA relied on TRAV- and TRBV-specific primers (covering alpha and beta chains). With a constant-region primer and a V-primer adapter, TCRs were subjected to 20 PCR cycles of amplification. A single record per CDR3 protein comes from TCRdb applying MiXCR to the reads. The sample consists of 70,000 to 90,000 distinct CDR3 sequences, 18% of them appearing once. This CDR3 is 9 amino acids long. The V end was cut by 8 bases, the J end by 8 bases, with 6 bases between. The germline gives CDR1 WNHNN, CDR2 SYGVQD (reference sequence).

V gene TRBV10-1 combines with J gene TRBJ1-2, with D uncertain. Source: PBMCs, taken before treatment. The origin of this receptor is a male donor with prostate cancer. CDR3 DNA sequence: TGCGCCAGCCCCCACGGCTACACCTTC. Protein product: CASPHGYTF.